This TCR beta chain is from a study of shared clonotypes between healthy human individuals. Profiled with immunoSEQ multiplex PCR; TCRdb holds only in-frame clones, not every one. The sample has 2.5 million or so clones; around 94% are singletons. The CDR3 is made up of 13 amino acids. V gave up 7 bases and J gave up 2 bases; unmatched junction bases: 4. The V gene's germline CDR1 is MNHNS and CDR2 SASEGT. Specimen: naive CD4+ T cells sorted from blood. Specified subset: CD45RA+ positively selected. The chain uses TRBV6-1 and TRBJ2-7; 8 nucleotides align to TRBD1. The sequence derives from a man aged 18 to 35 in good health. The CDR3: CASKRTGPYEQYF. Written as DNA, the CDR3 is TGTGCCAGCAAGAGGACAGGGCCCTACGAGCAGTACTTC.